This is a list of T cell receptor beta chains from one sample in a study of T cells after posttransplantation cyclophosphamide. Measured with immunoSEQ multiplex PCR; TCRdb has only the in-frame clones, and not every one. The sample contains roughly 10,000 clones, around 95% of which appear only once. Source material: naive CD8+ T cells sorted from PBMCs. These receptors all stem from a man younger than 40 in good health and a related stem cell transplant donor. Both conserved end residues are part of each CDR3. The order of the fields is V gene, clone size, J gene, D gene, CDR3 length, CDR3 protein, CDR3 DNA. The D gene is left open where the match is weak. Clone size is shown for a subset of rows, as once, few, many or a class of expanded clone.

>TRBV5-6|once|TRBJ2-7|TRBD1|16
CASSLGDRGGTYEQYF
TGTGCCAGCAGCTTAGGGGACAGGGGTGGCACCTACGAGCAGTACTTC
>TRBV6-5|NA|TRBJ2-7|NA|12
CASSLGQNEQYF
TGTGCCAGCAGCCTAGGACAGAACGAGCAGTACTTC
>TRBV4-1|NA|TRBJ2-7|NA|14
CASSQDLRVYEQYF
TGCGCCAGCAGCCAAGATCTCAGGGTCTACGAGCAGTACTTC
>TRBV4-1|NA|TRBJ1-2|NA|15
CASSQEAVTNYGYTF
TGCGCCAGCAGCCAAGAGGCAGTCACTAACTATGGCTACACCTTC
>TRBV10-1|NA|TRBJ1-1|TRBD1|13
CASSPTGRGEAFF
TGCGCCAGCAGTCCGACAGGGAGAGGTGAAGCTTTCTTT
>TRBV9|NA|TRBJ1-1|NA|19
CASSDVGGAEGSGVTEAFF
TGTGCCAGCAGCGATGTGGGGGGGGCCGAGGGCTCAGGGGTCACTGAAGCTTTCTTT
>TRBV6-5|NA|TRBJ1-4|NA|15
CASSYLSGATEKLFF
TGTGCCAGCAGTTACTTATCTGGGGCTACTGAAAAACTGTTTTTT
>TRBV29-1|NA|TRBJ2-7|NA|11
CSVLAGVEQYF
TGCAGCGTATTGGCAGGGGTCGAGCAGTACTTC
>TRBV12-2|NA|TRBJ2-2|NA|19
CASRYPAGQALGPAGELFF
TGTGCAAGTCGCTATCCCGCTGGGCAGGCCCTCGGCCCAGCCGGGGAGCTGTTTTTT
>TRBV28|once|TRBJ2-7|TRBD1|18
CASSLVLGQGPSSYEQYF
TGTGCCAGCAGTTTGGTTCTGGGACAGGGACCATCCTCCTACGAGCAGTACTTC
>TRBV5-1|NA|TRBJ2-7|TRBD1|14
CASSSGTGAYEQYF
TGCGCCAGCAGCTCTGGGACAGGGGCCTACGAGCAGTACTTC
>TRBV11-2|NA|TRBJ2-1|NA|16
CASSLSRTVRYNEQFF
TGTGCCAGCAGCTTATCCCGGACAGTGAGATACAATGAGCAGTTCTTC
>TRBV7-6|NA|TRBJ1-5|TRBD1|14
CASSPGQGQQPQHF
TGTGCCAGCAGCCCGGGACAGGGACAGCAGCCCCAGCATTTT
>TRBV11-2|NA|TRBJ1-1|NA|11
CASSLGTQAFF
TGTGCCAGCAGCTTAGGGACACAAGCTTTCTTT
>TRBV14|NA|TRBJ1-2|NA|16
CASSQEPSASYYGYTF
TGTGCCAGCAGCCAAGAACCCTCCGCTAGTTACTATGGCTACACCTTC
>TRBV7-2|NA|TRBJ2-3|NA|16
CASSLPQGSTIDTQYF
TGTGCCAGCAGCTTACCCCAGGGTAGCACTATAGATACGCAGTATTTT